The 26 T cell receptor beta chains reported below all come from one sample, sequenced in a study of T cell repertoires in cytomegalovirus infection. Their antigen targets remain unknown. TCRdb ran MiXCR on the reads and lists one entry per CDR3 protein. The profile shows about 920,000 distinct CDR3 sequences, around 30% of them singletons. The specimen was cultured CD8+ T cells from PBMCs, collected from culture after CMV antigen stimulation. These receptors were obtained from a human donor in good health (CMV status not recorded). Some clones in this sample may be carry-over from other donors' samples.

CDR3 loop: CASSRLHDRDEAFF. CDR3 in DNA: TGTGCCAGCTCTCGTCTCCACGACAGAGATGAAGCTTTCTTT. V gene TRBV18 combines with J gene TRBJ1-1; a weak D match, TRBD1 (5 bases). This CDR3 has 14 residues. The germline gives CDR1 KGHSH, CDR2 LQKENI. Trimming pared 6 bases from V and 7 bases from J, leaving 18 bases between.

This chain connects TRBV12-3 or TRBV12-4 to TRBJ2-7, with TRBD1 identical over 10 bases. CDR3 length equals 14 residues. The V gene end was trimmed by 8 bases and the J gene end by 5 bases; junction bases not matched to a gene: 9. CDR3 coding DNA: TGTGCCAGCTGCAAGGGACAGGGGTGGCACGAGCAGTACTTC. It is translated as CASCKGQGWHEQYF.

The J gene is TRBJ2-7, the V gene TRBV10-3, with 8 bases identical to TRBD2. The CDR3 covers 13 residues. V shed 8 bases and J 4 bases; nucleotides not matched to a gene: 7. CDR1 and CDR2 (germline): ENHRY, SYGVKD. The CDR3 bases are TGTGCCATCGGGAGCGGGGGACGATACGAGCAGTACGTC. It encodes CAIGSGGRYEQYV.

This clonotype was recorded only once. The CDR3 region is CASSPGSASTDTQYF. CDR3 sequence (DNA): TGCGCCAGCAGCCCCGGGAGTGCTAGCACAGATACGCAGTATTTT. This chain uses TRBV5-1 with TRBJ2-3; possibly TRBD2 for D (6 bases). V was shortened by 4 bases and J by 0 bases, with 12 bases between the two germline ends. Germline-derived CDR1 and CDR2 are SGHRS and YFSETQ. This CDR3 has 15 residues.

The V and J genes are TRBV4-1 and TRBJ1-2; 9 positions match TRBD1. The CDR3 is 14 residues long. With 3 bases clipped from V and 4 bases from J, the junction kept 3 bases outside the gene matches. The germline V gene has CDR1 MGHRA and CDR2 YSYEKL. The CDR3 here is CASSQQTGGYGYTF. The CDR3 region has the DNA TGCGCCAGCAGCCAGCAGACAGGGGGCTATGGCTACACCTTC.

The chain couples TRBV13 to TRBJ2-1, with 9 bases aligning to TRBD1. Looked up from germline, CDR1 is PRHDT and CDR2 is FYEKMQ (reference sequence). The CDR3 runs 12 residues. The V gene end was trimmed by 1 base and the J gene end by 15 bases; junction bases not matched to a gene: 4. CDR3 region: CASSLARDRAFF. Here the CDR3 DNA reads TGTGCCAGCAGCTTAGCCCGGGACAGGGCGTTCTTC.

The rearrangement links TRBV6-2 or TRBV6-3 to TRBJ1-6; D might be TRBD1 (6 bases). There are 15 residues in the CDR3. Germline lookup yields CDR1 MNHEY and CDR2 SVGEGT. Trimming took off 4 bases at V and 10 bases at J, with 17 bases between the two ends. As DNA, the CDR3 is TGTGCCAGCAGTTCACCTCCGGGGGCTTGGTCACCCCTCCACTTT. It specifies CASSSPPGAWSPLHF.

The rearrangement joins TRBV4-3 to TRBJ1-5, with a weak D call TRBD1 (5 bases). The ends were cut back, 1 base at V and 2 bases at J, with 24 bases in the middle. The germline V gene encodes CDR1 LGHNA and CDR2 YSLEER. There are 20 residues in the CDR3. CDR3 sequence reads: CASSQVWSKETGRGNQPQHF. The CDR3 coding sequence is TGCGCCAGCAGCCAAGTCTGGTCTAAGGAAACAGGCAGGGGCAATCAGCCCCAGCATTTT.

This clonotype was recorded a few times. The chain combines TRBV6-2 or TRBV6-3 with TRBJ1-1, with D maybe TRBD1 (5 bases). CDR1 is MNHEY, CDR2 SVGEGT, per germline. The ends were cut back, 2 bases at V and 0 bases at J, with 16 bases in the middle. CDR3 size: 17 residues. The CDR3 protein is CASSYGDFWTMNTEAFF. In DNA form, the CDR3 reads TGTGCCAGCAGTTACGGGGACTTCTGGACCATGAACACTGAAGCTTTCTTT.

V is TRBV27 and J is TRBJ2-7; D is perhaps TRBD1 (6 bases). The germline V and J ends were trimmed by 5 bases and 5 bases, with 10 bases remaining between them. This CDR3 comprises 12 residues. Germline V gene lookup returns CDR1 MNHEY and CDR2 SMNVEV (reference sequence). CDR3 bases: TGTGCCAGCAGTACAGGGTTCCACGAGCAGTACTTC. It encodes CASSTGFHEQYF.

In this sample, this clonotype turned up once. The chain combines TRBV7-3 with TRBJ2-2; perhaps TRBD1 as D (5 bases). The V gene's germline CDR1 is SGHTA and CDR2 FQGTGA. The CDR3 is 17 amino acids. V was trimmed by 3 bases and J by 4 bases, leaving 18 bases between them. The CDR3 protein is CASSFTDGRQGTGELFF. As DNA, the CDR3 is TGTGCCAGCAGCTTTACCGACGGGCGTCAGGGCACCGGGGAGCTGTTTTTT.

This sequence joins TRBV19 and TRBJ2-7, with D unclear. The germline gives CDR1 LNHDA, CDR2 SQIVND (reference sequence). Trimming removed 0 bases at V and 0 bases at J, with 6 bases between. This CDR3 has 14 amino acids. In nucleotides, the CDR3 is TGTGCCAGTAGTATAGATGGTAGCTCCTACGAGCAGTACTTC. Residues: CASSIDGSSYEQYF.

This clonotype was detected a few times. V is TRBV4-1 and J is TRBJ2-1; possibly TRBD1 or TRBD2 for D (5 bases each). Germline CDR1 reads MGHRA; CDR2 reads YSYEKL. CDR3 length: 20 residues. V dropped 0 bases and J dropped 4 bases, with 25 bases sitting between them. For the CDR3, the DNA is TGCGCCAGCAGCCAAGACCCGACCCTTACCGTGCCGGGGCCATACAATGAGCAGTTCTTC. Its protein is CASSQDPTLTVPGPYNEQFF.

The V and J genes are TRBV6-6 and TRBJ1-5, with 10 bases that match TRBD1. CDR3 length: 16 residues. Germline trimming cut 0 bases from V and 3 bases from J; bases unmatched to any gene: 2. Per germline, CDR1 MNHNY and CDR2 SVGAGI (reference sequence). The DNA for the CDR3 is TGTGCCAGCAGTTACTCGACAGGGGGCAACAATCAGCCCCAGCATTTT. Protein product: CASSYSTGGNNQPQHF.

This chain joins TRBV6-5 and TRBJ1-5; D unresolved. This CDR3 spans 15 amino acids. Per germline, CDR1 MNHEY and CDR2 SVGAGI. Trimming pared 2 bases from V and 1 base from J, leaving 9 bases between. This CDR3 reads CASSYGPGSNQPQHF. In DNA form, the CDR3 reads TGTGCCAGCAGTTACGGGCCCGGCAGCAATCAGCCCCAGCATTTT.

The genes are TRBV19 and TRBJ2-3; unclear D gene. The germline gives CDR1 LNHDA, CDR2 SQIVND (reference sequence). The CDR3 runs 16 residues. V lost 7 bases and J lost 0, with 17 bases in between. The CDR3 loop reads CASTLDPDGSTDTQYF. Here the CDR3 DNA reads TGTGCCAGTACCCTGGACCCTGACGGGAGCACAGATACGCAGTATTTT.

This clonotype was observed a handful of times. This sequence joins TRBV2 and TRBJ2-2; TRBD2 matches at 8 bases. Trimming cost V 7 bases and J 3 bases; bases outside gene matches: 4. Germline assignment: CDR1 SNHLY and CDR2 FYNNEI. The CDR3 is made up of 14 amino acids. The CDR3 sequence is CASTFSGDTGELFF. For the CDR3, the DNA is TGTGCCAGCACCTTTAGCGGGGACACCGGGGAGCTGTTTTTT.

This clonotype was seen a few times. The chain carries TRBV12-5 and TRBJ2-2; 7 nucleotides align to TRBD1. Germline trimming cut 3 bases from V and 7 bases from J; bases unmatched to any gene: 11. CDR1 and CDR2 (germline): LGHNT, FRNRAP. The CDR3 has 16 residues. The CDR3 DNA follows: TGTGCTAGTGGTTTCGGGACAGACCAAAGAGGCGGGGAGCTGTTTTTT. Protein: CASGFGTDQRGGELFF. Full variable domain (remainder filled in from reference TRBV12-5 and TRBJ2-2): DARVTQTPRHKVTEMGQEVTMRCQPILGHNTVFWYRQTMMQGLELLAYFRNRAPLDDSGMPKDRFSAEMPDATLATLKIQPSEPRDSAVYFCASGFGTDQRGGELFFGEGSRLTVL.

This clonotype was seen a handful of times. J is TRBJ2-7 and V is TRBV5-5; D not resolved. CDR1 is SGHKS and CDR2 is YYEKEE in the germline V gene (reference sequence). Trimming shortened V by 4 bases and J by 5 bases, and 10 bases separated the two germline ends. CDR3 length: 12 residues. The CDR3: CASSRLSNEQYF. The CDR3 DNA reads TGTGCCAGCAGCCGACTGTCCAACGAGCAGTACTTC.

The count of this clonotype is one. The J gene is TRBJ1-5, the V gene TRBV5-8; D call uncertain. Germline loops: CDR1 SGHTS, CDR2 YDEGEE. V was trimmed by 4 bases and J by 7 bases, leaving 18 bases between them. The CDR3 is 15 residues long. The chain's CDR3 is CASSPGAAEGQPQHF. CDR3 DNA: TGTGCCAGCAGCCCAGGAGCGGCCGAGGGACAGCCCCAGCATTTT. The complete variable domain, with remaining parts taken from reference TRBV5-8 and TRBJ1-5, reads EAGVTQSPTHLIKTRGQQATLRCSPISGHTSVYWYQQALGLGLQFLLWYDEGEERNRGNFPPRFSGRQFPNYSSELNVNALELEDSALYLCASSPGAAEGQPQHFGDGTRLSIL.

This clonotype was counted many times. J is TRBJ2-3 and V is TRBV7-9; 7 positions agree with TRBD1. The V segment lost 4 bases and the J segment 1 base; nucleotides outside the gene matches: 5. Germline loops: CDR1 SEHNR, CDR2 FQNEAQ (reference sequence). The CDR3 loop spans 15 amino acids. This CDR3 is CASSSTGTGTDTQYF. The CDR3 DNA sequence: TGTGCCAGCAGCTCAACCGGGACAGGCACAGATACGCAGTATTTT.

CDR3 region: CAISESWLPGGNQPQHF. CDR3 nucleotides: TGTGCCATCAGTGAAAGTTGGTTACCCGGCGGTAATCAGCCCCAGCATTTT. This chain links TRBV10-3 with TRBJ1-5; D is ambiguous. V was cut by 3 bases and J by 4 bases, with 19 bases left in between. In germline, CDR1 is ENHRY, CDR2 SYGVKD. The CDR3 loop spans 17 amino acids.

The V and J genes are TRBV9 and TRBJ2-1; weak D call: TRBD2 (6 bases). Germline V gives CDR1 SGDLS, CDR2 YYNGEE. The CDR3 is made up of 13 amino acids. Trimming removed 1 base at V and 7 bases at J, with 9 bases between. CDR3 region: CASSVNRGNEQFF. DNA of the CDR3: TGTGCCAGCAGCGTAAATCGGGGGAATGAGCAGTTCTTC.

This clonotype has at least ten counts. The genes are TRBV5-1 and TRBJ1-4; no firm D call. With 4 bases removed from V and 0 bases from J, the gap between germline ends came to 4 bases. Germline values: CDR1 SGHRS, CDR2 YFSETQ. The CDR3 runs 13 residues. Written as DNA, the CDR3 is TGCGCCAGCAGCCTCTCAACTAATGAAAAACTGTTTTTT. Amino acids: CASSLSTNEKLFF.

The chain employs TRBV6-1 and TRBJ1-4; 7 positions agree with TRBD1. V gave up 2 bases and J gave up 7 bases; unmatched junction bases: 10. The length of the CDR3 is 16 residues. Germline values: CDR1 MNHNS, CDR2 SASEGT. DNA of the CDR3: TGTGCCAGCAGTGAAACAAGGGGGCGACTTGGTGAAAAACTGTTTTTT. Encoded protein: CASSETRGRLGEKLFF.

The CDR3 DNA is TGTGCCAGCACCTGGGGAGGATCCGGGGAGCTGTTTTTT. As protein: CASTWGGSGELFF. The chain has TRBV27 and TRBJ2-2; a possible D gene is TRBD2 (6 bases). The CDR3 length is 13 residues. In germline, CDR1 is MNHEY, CDR2 SMNVEV (reference sequence). V was trimmed by 7 bases and J by 6 bases, leaving 12 bases between them.